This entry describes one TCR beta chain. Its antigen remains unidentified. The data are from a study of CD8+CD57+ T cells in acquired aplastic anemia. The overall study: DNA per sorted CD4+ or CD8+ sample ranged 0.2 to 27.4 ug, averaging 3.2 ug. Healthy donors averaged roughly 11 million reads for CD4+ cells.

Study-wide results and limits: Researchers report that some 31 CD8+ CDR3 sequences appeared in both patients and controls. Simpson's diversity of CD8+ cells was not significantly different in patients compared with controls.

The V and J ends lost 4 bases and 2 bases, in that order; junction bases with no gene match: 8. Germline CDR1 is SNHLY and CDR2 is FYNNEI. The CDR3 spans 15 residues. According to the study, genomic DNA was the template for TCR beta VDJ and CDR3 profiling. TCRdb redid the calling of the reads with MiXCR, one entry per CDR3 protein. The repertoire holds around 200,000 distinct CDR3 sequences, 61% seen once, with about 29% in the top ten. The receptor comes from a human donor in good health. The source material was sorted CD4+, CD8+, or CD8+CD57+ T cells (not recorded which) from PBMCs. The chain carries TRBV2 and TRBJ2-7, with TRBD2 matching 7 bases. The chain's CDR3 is CASSVAASGPYEQYF. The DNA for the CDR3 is TGTGCCAGCAGTGTGGCGGCTAGCGGTCCCTACGAGCAGTACTTC.